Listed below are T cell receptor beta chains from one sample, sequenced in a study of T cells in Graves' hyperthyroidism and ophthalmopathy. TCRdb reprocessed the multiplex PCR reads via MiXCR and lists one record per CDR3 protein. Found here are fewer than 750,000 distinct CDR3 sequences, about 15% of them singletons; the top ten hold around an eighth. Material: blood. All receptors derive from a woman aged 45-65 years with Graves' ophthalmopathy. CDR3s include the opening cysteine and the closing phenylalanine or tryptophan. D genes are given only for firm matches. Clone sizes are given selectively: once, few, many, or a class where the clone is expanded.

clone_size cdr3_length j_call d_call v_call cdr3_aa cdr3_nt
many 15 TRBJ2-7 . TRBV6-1 CASSYARDTTYEQYF TGTGCCAGCAGTTATGCACGGGACACAACCTACGAGCAGTACTTC
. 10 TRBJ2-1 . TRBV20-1 CSATRGEQFF TGCAGTGCCACGAGGGGTGAGCAGTTCTTC
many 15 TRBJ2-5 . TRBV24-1 CATSDPGSSGETQYF TGTGCCACCAGTGATCCTGGGTCTTCGGGAGAGACCCAGTACTTC
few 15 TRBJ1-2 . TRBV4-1 CASSQDRQNNYGYTF TGCGCCAGCAGCCAAGATCGGCAGAACAACTATGGCTACACCTTC
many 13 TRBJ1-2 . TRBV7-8 CASSSRVSYGYTF TGTGCCAGCAGCTCCAGGGTGAGCTATGGCTACACCTTC
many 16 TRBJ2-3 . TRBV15 CATSRDPGPGTDTQYF TGTGCCACCAGCAGAGATCCGGGACCCGGCACAGATACGCAGTATTTT
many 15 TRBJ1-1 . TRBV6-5 CASSYSPGFYTEAFF TGTGCCAGCAGTTACTCGCCAGGGTTCTACACTGAAGCTTTCTTT
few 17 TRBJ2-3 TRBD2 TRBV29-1 CSVGTLTSGILSDTQYF TGCAGCGTTGGGACATTAACTAGCGGGATTCTCAGTGATACGCAGTATTTT
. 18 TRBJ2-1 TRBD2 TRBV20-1 CSARDSGTSGRSYNEQFF TGCAGTGCTAGAGATAGTGGGACTAGCGGGAGGTCCTACAATGAGCAGTTCTTC
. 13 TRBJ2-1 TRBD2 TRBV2 CAGGRNVGNEQFF TGTGCGGGAGGGAGAAATGTCGGAAATGAGCAGTTCTTC
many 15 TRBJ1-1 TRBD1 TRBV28 CASSGTGGVVTEAFF TGTGCCAGCAGTGGAACAGGGGGGGTTGTCACTGAAGCTTTCTTT
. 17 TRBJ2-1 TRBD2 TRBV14 CASSQGSSGGSYNEQFF TGTGCCAGCAGCCAAGGGTCATCGGGGGGCTCCTACAATGAGCAGTTCTTC
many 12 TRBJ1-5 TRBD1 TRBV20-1 CSAKDRDQPQHF TGCAGTGCTAAGGACAGGGATCAGCCCCAGCATTTT
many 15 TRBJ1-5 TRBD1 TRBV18 CASSADRVASQPQHF TGTGCCAGCTCAGCCGACAGGGTTGCTTCACAGCCCCAGCATTTT
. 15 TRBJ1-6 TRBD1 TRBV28 CASSLEGANNSPLHF TGTGCCAGCAGTTTAGAGGGGGCAAATAATTCACCCCTCCACTTT
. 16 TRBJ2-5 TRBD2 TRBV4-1 CASSQGPAGIQETQYF TGCGCCAGCAGCCAGGGACCAGCGGGGATCCAAGAGACCCAGTACTTC
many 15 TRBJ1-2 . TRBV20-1 CSATLGGESNYSYTF TGCAGTGCTACCCTGGGAGGGGAGTCTAACTATAGCTACACCTTC
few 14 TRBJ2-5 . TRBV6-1 CASTDGHKGETQYF TGTGCCAGCACGGACGGACATAAAGGGGAGACCCAGTACTTC
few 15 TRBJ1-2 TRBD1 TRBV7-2 CASSSGQGVVYGYTF TGTGCCAGCAGCTCGGGACAGGGGGTCGTCTATGGCTACACCTTC
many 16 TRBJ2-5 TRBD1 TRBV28 CASSSRAGTGGETQYF TGTGCCAGCAGTTCCCGGGCCGGGACAGGGGGAGAGACCCAGTACTTC
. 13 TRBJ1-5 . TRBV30 CAWSDISNQPQHF TGTGCCTGGTCCGACATTAGCAATCAGCCCCAGCATTTT
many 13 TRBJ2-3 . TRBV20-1 CSAKAEGADTQYF TGCAGTGCTAAGGCCGAGGGGGCAGATACGCAGTATTTT
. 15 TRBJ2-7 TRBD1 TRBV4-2 CASSQSPGTGNEQYF TGTGCCAGCAGCCAATCACCCGGGACAGGGAACGAGCAGTACTTC
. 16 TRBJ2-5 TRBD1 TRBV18 CASSPNTAGGSETQYF TGTGCCAGCTCACCAAATACGGCAGGGGGTAGCGAGACCCAGTACTTC
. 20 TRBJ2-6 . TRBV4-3 CASSRWYGQGLFSGANVLTF TGCGCCAGCAGCCGGTGGTATGGGCAGGGCCTTTTCTCTGGGGCCAACGTCCTGACTTTC
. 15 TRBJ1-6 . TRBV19 CASSILAGDNSPLHF TGTGCCAGTAGTATCCTCGCAGGTGATAATTCACCCCTCCACTTT